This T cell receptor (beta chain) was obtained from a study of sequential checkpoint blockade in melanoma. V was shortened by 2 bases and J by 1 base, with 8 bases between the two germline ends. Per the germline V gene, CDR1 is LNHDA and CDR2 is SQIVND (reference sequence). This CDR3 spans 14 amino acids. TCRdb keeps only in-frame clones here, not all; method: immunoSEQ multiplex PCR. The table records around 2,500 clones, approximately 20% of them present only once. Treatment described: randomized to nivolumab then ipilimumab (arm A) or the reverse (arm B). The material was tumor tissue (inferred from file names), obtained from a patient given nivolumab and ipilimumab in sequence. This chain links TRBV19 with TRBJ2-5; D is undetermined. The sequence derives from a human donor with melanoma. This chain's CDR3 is CASSISPSQETQYF. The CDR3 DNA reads TGTGCCAGTAGTATATCTCCCAGCCAAGAGACCCAGTACTTC.